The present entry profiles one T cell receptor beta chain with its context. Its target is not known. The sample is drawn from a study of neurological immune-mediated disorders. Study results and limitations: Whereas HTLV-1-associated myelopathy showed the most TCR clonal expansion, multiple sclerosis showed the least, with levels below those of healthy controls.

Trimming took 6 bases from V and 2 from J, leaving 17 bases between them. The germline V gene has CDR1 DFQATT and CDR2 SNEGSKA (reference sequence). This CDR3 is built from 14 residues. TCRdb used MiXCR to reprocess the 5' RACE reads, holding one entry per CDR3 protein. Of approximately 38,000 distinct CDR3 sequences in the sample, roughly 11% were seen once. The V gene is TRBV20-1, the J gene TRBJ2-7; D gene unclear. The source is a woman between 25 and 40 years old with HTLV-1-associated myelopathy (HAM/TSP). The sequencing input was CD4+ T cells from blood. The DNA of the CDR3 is TGCAGTGCCGCCCCAGTCGGTGCCCCCTACGAGCAGTACTTC. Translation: CSAAPVGAPYEQYF.